One and the same sample provided the 31 T cell receptor beta chains below, sequenced in a study of identical twins. One entry per CDR3 protein results from TCRdb running MiXCR on the 5' RACE reads. The table includes 1,800,000 or so distinct CDR3 sequences, 32% detected once. Sequenced sample: cord blood. The origin of the receptors is a newborn girl in good health.

The chain carries TRBV10-3 and TRBJ2-3; 8 bases are a match to TRBD1. The V gene end was trimmed by 5 bases and the J gene end by 2 bases; junction bases not matched to a gene: 6. Germline CDR1 reads ENHRY; CDR2 reads SYGVKD. There are 15 residues in the CDR3. In nucleotides, the CDR3 is TGTGCCATCAGTCTGTCAGGGGGCCTCACAGATACGCAGTATTTT. This sequence encodes CAISLSGGLTDTQYF.

This clonotype was counted between two and nine times. The chain couples TRBV7-9 to TRBJ2-1; possible D gene TRBD1, 6 bases. The CDR3 has 15 residues. Trimming removed 4 bases at V and 6 bases at J, with 16 bases between. From germline, CDR1 is SEHNR and CDR2 FQNEAQ (reference sequence). The CDR3, as DNA: TGTGCCAGCAGCTCCTCATCAGGGGTCCCCAATGAGCAGTTCTTC. Its protein is CASSSSSGVPNEQFF. Based on the CDR3 plus reference TRBV7-9 and TRBJ2-1, the full variable domain is DTGVSQNPRHKITKRGQNVTFRCDPISEHNRLYWYRQTLGQGPEFLTYFQNEAQLEKSRLLSDRFSAERPKGSFSTLEIQRTEQGDSAMYLCASSSSSGVPNEQFFGPGTRLTVL.

This clonotype was detected only once. A much larger clone lies a single base off, so this may be a read error. CDR3 region: CASSGTSGHEQFF. CDR3 in DNA: TGTGCCAGCAGTGGGACTAGCGGGCATGAGCAGTTCTTC. The rearrangement uses TRBV6-6 and TRBJ2-1, with 12 bases identical to TRBD2. The CDR3 is made up of 13 amino acids. The germline CDR1 and CDR2 sequences are MNHNY and SVGAGI (reference sequence). Unmatched junction bases numbered 1, after V lost 5 bases and J lost 8 bases.

The chain combines TRBV27 with TRBJ2-7; 7 bases map to TRBD1. Gene TRBJ2-5 matches the end of the DNA better, so the J call may be wrong. CDR3 length: 15 amino acids. CDR1 is MNHEY, CDR2 SMNVEV, per germline (reference sequence). The CDR3 sequence: CASSLKGRGRETQYF. The CDR3 DNA is TGTGCCAGCAGTTTAAAGGGTAGGGGGCGAGAGACCCAGTACTTC.

V and J are TRBV7-2 and TRBJ2-3, with a weak D call TRBD1 (6 bases). The V and J ends lost 5 bases and 4 bases respectively, with 13 bases between them. Germline values: CDR1 SGHTA, CDR2 FQGNSA. The CDR3 runs 14 residues. The CDR3 reads CTSSLTSGADTQYF. The CDR3 region has the DNA TGTACCAGCAGCCTTACGTCAGGGGCAGATACGCAGTATTTT.

Of note for this clonotype: A much larger clone sits a single nucleotide away, making a read error possible. V gene TRBV7-2 combines with J gene TRBJ2-1; 11 bases fit TRBD2. After removal of 5 bases from V and 12 bases from J, the junction contained 15 bases not matched to a gene. The CDR3 has 16 residues. The germline V gene has CDR1 SGHTA and CDR2 FQGNSA. The CDR3 coding sequence is TGTGCCAGCAGCGTTACTAGCGGGAGTTTTACCCATGGGCAGTTCTTC. The encoded protein is CASSVTSGSFTHGQFF.

The chain combines TRBV20-1 with TRBJ1-1; the D is unclear. CDR1 is DFQATT and CDR2 is SNEGSKA in the germline V gene (reference sequence). This CDR3 comprises 13 residues. V lost 5 bases, J lost 3 bases, and 13 bases lay in between. CDR3 in amino acids: CSAGRALDTEAFF. CDR3 DNA: TGCAGTGCTGGACGCGCTTTGGACACTGAAGCTTTCTTT.

This clonotype was counted between two and nine times. V and J are TRBV7-9 and TRBJ2-3; D might be TRBD2 (5 bases). The CDR3 is 13 residues long. V was cut by 2 bases and J by 5 bases, with 8 bases left in between. The germline V gene has CDR1 SEHNR and CDR2 FQNEAQ (reference sequence). The CDR3, as DNA: TGTGCCAGCAGCTTAAACGAGGGAGATACGCAGTATTTT. Amino acid sequence: CASSLNEGDTQYF.

For this clonotype: A much larger clone sits a single nucleotide away, making a read error possible. V gene TRBV29-1 combines with J gene TRBJ1-2, with D perhaps TRBD1 (5 bases). CDR3 length: 13 amino acids. The V end was cut by 4 bases, the J end by 6 bases, with 15 bases between. Germline V CDR1 and CDR2: SQVTM, ANQGSEA. DNA for the CDR3: TGCAGCGTTGGAATCGGGGCCGGCCATGGCTACACCTTC. Its protein is CSVGIGAGHGYTF.

The chain links TRBV5-4 to TRBJ2-2; 9 nucleotides line up with TRBD2. Germline assignment: CDR1 SGHNT and CDR2 YYREEE (reference sequence). The CDR3 runs to 17 residues. The V and J ends lost 1 base and 4 bases, in that order; junction bases with no gene match: 8. The CDR3, as DNA: TGTGCCAGCAGCTTGTCTAGTCTAGCGGGGACCACCGGGGAGCTGTTTTTT. Translating gives CASSLSSLAGTTGELFF.

This clonotype has at least ten counts. The V and J genes are TRBV27 and TRBJ2-1; perhaps TRBD1 as D (5 bases). The germline V and J ends were trimmed by 3 bases and 6 bases, with 9 bases remaining between them. Germline assignment: CDR1 MNHEY and CDR2 SMNVEV (reference sequence). The CDR3 contains 13 residues. The CDR3 region is CASSFSGRNEQFF. The CDR3 nucleotides read TGTGCCAGCAGTTTCTCAGGGCGCAATGAGCAGTTCTTC.

In regard to this clonotype: The germline gene is not matched at one end of the junction; a read error may be the cause. The chain is built from TRBV15 and TRBJ2-3; a possible D gene is TRBD2 (5 bases). CDR3 size: 16 residues. Germline-derived CDR1 and CDR2 are LNHNV and YYDKDF (reference sequence). The CDR3 region is CATSREKLVPTDTHYF. CDR3 DNA sequence: TGTGCCACCAGCAGAGAGAAACTAGTTCCCACAGATACGCACTATTTT.

In its sample, this clonotype was seen a few times. The chain links TRBV7-9 to TRBJ2-1; D ambiguous. This CDR3 has 17 amino acids. Germline CDR1 is SEHNR and CDR2 is FQNEAQ (reference sequence). Trimming left V 4 bases short and J 1 base short, with 17 bases between. The CDR3 here is CASSSFERIWSYNEQFF. CDR3 nucleotide sequence: TGTGCCAGCAGCTCCTTCGAAAGGATATGGTCCTACAATGAGCAGTTCTTC.

V is TRBV20-1 and J is TRBJ2-1; D unclear. V lost 2 bases and J 2 bases, leaving 16 bases between the germline ends. This CDR3 spans 16 amino acids. Germline V CDR1 and CDR2: DFQATT, SNEGSKA (reference sequence). Written as DNA, the CDR3 is TGCAGTGCTAGACACTCGGCTAGGCCCCCCTACAATGAGCAGTTCTTC. It encodes CSARHSARPPYNEQFF.

The V and J genes are TRBV9 and TRBJ2-1; 8 bases are a match to TRBD2. The CDR3 is 19 amino acids. Germline assignment: CDR1 SGDLS and CDR2 YYNGEE. With V trimmed by 0 bases and J by 0 bases, 11 bases remained unmatched. The DNA for the CDR3 is TGTGCCAGCAGCGTAGCTACGGTTATAGCGGGATTCTCCTACAATGAGCAGTTCTTC. This sequence encodes CASSVATVIAGFSYNEQFF.

This clonotype was observed a handful of times. This chain connects TRBV5-1 to TRBJ1-2; 7 nucleotides align to TRBD1. This CDR3 has 14 residues. Germline trimming cut 3 bases from V and 2 bases from J; bases unmatched to any gene: 4. Germline lookup yields CDR1 SGHRS and CDR2 YFSETQ. CDR3: CASSWGQTNYGYTF. In nucleotides, the CDR3 is TGCGCCAGCAGCTGGGGACAGACGAACTATGGCTACACCTTC.

This clonotype has just a few counts. The rearrangement links TRBV28 to TRBJ2-4, with 7 bases identical to TRBD1. V lost 3 bases and J lost 5; bases outside the gene matches: 7. There are 15 residues in the CDR3. The germline gives CDR1 MDHEN, CDR2 SYDVKM. This CDR3 reads CASSFLDRAQNIQYF. Written as DNA, the CDR3 is TGTGCCAGCAGTTTTCTCGACAGGGCCCAAAACATTCAGTACTTC.

The V and J genes are TRBV3-1 and TRBJ2-5; possibly TRBD2 for D (5 bases). The DNA matches TRBJ2-7 better at its end, which makes the J call doubtful. The CDR3 has 15 residues. Looked up from germline, CDR1 is LGHDT and CDR2 is YNNKEL (reference sequence). Here the CDR3 DNA reads TGTGCCAGCAGCCAAGATTGGAGACGGGGCTACGAGCAGTACTTC. It specifies CASSQDWRRGYEQYF.

The rearrangement uses TRBV6-5 and TRBJ2-4, with 8 nucleotides matching TRBD2. Judging by the DNA end, TRBJ2-5 fits better; the J call may be wrong. The CDR3 runs 14 residues. CDR1 and CDR2 from the germline V gene are MNHEY and SVGAGI. The CDR3 spells CASSAGVESKTQYF. CDR3 sequence (DNA): TGTGCCAGCTCAGCGGGAGTAGAGTCTAAGACCCAGTACTTC.

This clonotype was detected a few times. The V and J genes are TRBV20-1 and TRBJ1-2; TRBD1 matches 7 bases. The length of the CDR3 is 14 residues. Unmatched junction bases numbered 12, after V lost 3 bases and J lost 8 bases. Per the germline V gene, CDR1 is DFQATT and CDR2 is SNEGSKA (reference sequence). The CDR3 region has the DNA TGCAGTGCTAGTAGGGCTCAGGGGGTAGGCGGCTACACCTTC. Amino acid sequence: CSASRAQGVGGYTF.

The chain employs TRBV6-1 and TRBJ1-2, with 11 positions matching TRBD1. In germline, CDR1 is MNHNS, CDR2 SASEGT. The CDR3 sequence is 15 residues long. V was pared by 4 bases and J by 1 base, with 2 bases of the junction left unmatched. The CDR3: CASSGGTGGNYGYTF. DNA of the CDR3: TGTGCCAGCAGTGGGGGGACAGGGGGTAACTATGGCTACACCTTC.

Only a few counts were recorded for this clonotype. This chain joins TRBV6-2 or TRBV6-3 and TRBJ2-1; 11 bases match TRBD2. Germline V gene data show CDR1 as MNHEY and CDR2 as SVGEGT. With V trimmed by 6 bases and J by 7 bases, 8 bases remained unmatched. The CDR3 consists of 15 residues. The CDR3 sequence is CASSRLAGPRNEQFF. The CDR3 DNA follows: TGTGCCAGCAGCCGACTAGCGGGACCCAGGAATGAGCAGTTCTTC.

This clonotype was seen once. One junction end does not reproduce the germline sequence, and a read error may be involved. The chain carries TRBV15 and TRBJ1-1; D unresolved. Germline V gene lookup returns CDR1 LNHNV and CDR2 YYDKDF (reference sequence). CDR3 size: 12 residues. CDR3: CVTSRAKREAFF. The DNA for the CDR3 is TGTGTCACCAGCAGAGCGAAGCGTGAAGCTTTCTTT.

This clonotype was counted at least ten times. The chain employs TRBV12-3 or TRBV12-4 and TRBJ2-3; D possibly corresponds to TRBD2 (6 bases). The CDR3 spans 14 residues. V gave up 6 bases and J gave up 6 bases, with 16 bases separating them. CDR3 nucleotide sequence: TGTGCCAGCAGCCCCGGACGGGAGACGGATACGCAGTATTTT. This encodes CASSPGRETDTQYF.

The gene calls are TRBV20-1 and TRBJ2-7; 10 bases align to TRBD1. With 7 bases clipped from V and 4 bases from J, the junction kept 10 bases outside the gene matches. There are 14 residues in the CDR3. CDR1 and CDR2 (germline): DFQATT, SNEGSKA (reference sequence). The CDR3 is CSVRPGQGKYEQYF. As DNA, the CDR3 is TGCAGTGTCCGACCGGGACAGGGGAAGTACGAGCAGTACTTC.

This clonotype showed up many times. This chain joins TRBV7-2 and TRBJ2-2; D call uncertain. V lost 1 base and J 5 bases, leaving 5 bases between the germline ends. The CDR3 is 13 residues long. The V gene's germline CDR1 is SGHTA and CDR2 FQGNSA. The CDR3 loop is CASSLVSTGELFF. CDR3 nucleotide sequence: TGTGCCAGCAGCTTAGTTTCAACCGGGGAGCTGTTTTTT.

The chain has TRBV7-2 and TRBJ2-1, with TRBD2 matching 7 bases. CDR3 length: 14 residues. In germline, CDR1 is SGHTA, CDR2 FQGNSA. V was clipped by 2 bases and J by 7 bases; unmatched bases: 5. As DNA, the CDR3 is TGTGCCAGCAGCTTATCAGCGGGGCCGAATGAGCAGTTCTTC. As protein: CASSLSAGPNEQFF.

This clonotype was detected a few times. The chain couples TRBV29-1 to TRBJ2-1; D unclear. The V and J ends lost 8 bases and 4 bases respectively, with 18 bases between them. CDR3 length: 14 amino acids. Germline CDR1 and CDR2: SQVTM and ANQGSEA. CDR3 nucleotides: TGCAGCTCCAAGCGCGGACCCTCATACAATGAGCAGTTCTTC. Residues: CSSKRGPSYNEQFF.

A note on this clonotype: A single base separates this from a much larger clone, so it may be a read error. The genes are TRBV20-1 and TRBJ2-1, with TRBD2 identical over 8 bases. The CDR3 spans 15 residues. Germline assignment: CDR1 DFQATT and CDR2 SNEGSKA (reference sequence). V lost 2 bases, J lost 6 bases, and 9 bases stayed unmatched. Here the CDR3 DNA reads TGCAGTGCTAGACGCCGGGGGGGTCAATGCAATGAGCAGTTCTTC. It codes for CSARRRGGQCNEQFF.

This clonotype was observed a few times. The gene calls are TRBV6-5 and TRBJ2-1; 11 bases align to TRBD2. The DNA matches TRBJ2-7 better at its end, which makes the J call doubtful. Germline CDR1 is MNHEY and CDR2 is SVGAGI. The CDR3 has 15 residues. CDR3 region: CASTLAGGPYNEQYF. The CDR3 nucleotides read TGTGCCAGCACCCTAGCGGGAGGCCCCTACAATGAGCAGTACTTC.

V is TRBV5-1 and J is TRBJ1-2, with D possibly matching TRBD1 (5 bases). This CDR3 region has 15 residues. Germline assignment: CDR1 SGHRS and CDR2 YFSETQ. V was cut by 0 bases and J by 4 bases, with 13 bases left in between. The CDR3 loop reads CASSLEAGVGYGYTF. CDR3 nucleotide sequence: TGCGCCAGCAGCTTGGAGGCGGGGGTGGGCTATGGCTACACCTTC.